This T cell receptor (beta chain) comes out of a study of control samples from healthy donors and cancer patients. The repertoire was sequenced with immunoSEQ multiplex PCR; TCRdb's copy has only in-frame clones and lacks some. The sample has 90,000 to 150,000 clones, 85% to 90% seen once. The CDR3 has 14 amino acids. The V gene's germline CDR1 is LNHDA and CDR2 SQIVND (reference sequence). V shed 8 bases and J shed 3 bases, with 16 bases lying between them. Sequencing input: blood. V and J are TRBV19 and TRBJ1-1; D is uncertain. The sequence was collected from a young man in good health. CDR3 sequence (DNA): TGTGCCAGTCAACCGCCGGGATCCTACACTGAAGCTTTCTTT. Protein sequence: CASQPPGSYTEAFF.